Detailed here is one T cell receptor beta chain. Its antigen is not known. Libraries were prepared by immunoSEQ multiplex PCR; TCRdb keeps only in-frame clonotypes and omits some of them. The sample lists 110,000 to 150,000 clones, more than 75% occurring once. This record comes from a study of T cell responses to AZD1222 COVID-19 vaccine. Regarding the study as a whole: Across spike, vaccine-associated CD4 TCRs were found, dominant at 160-218 and 743-854.

The source of this sequence is an adult who received the AZD1222 COVID-19 vaccine. The sequencing used peripheral blood, collected 28 days after the second AZD1222 dose.

The CDR3 nucleotides are TGTGCCAGCAGCCATGCTGATAGCGGGACCCTAGCCAAAAACATTCAGTACTTC. It specifies CASSHADSGTLAKNIQYF. The chain combines TRBV3-1 (or the pseudogene TRBV3-2) with TRBJ2-4; 8 nucleotides agree with TRBD2. The V segment lost 3 bases and the J segment 0 bases; nucleotides outside the gene matches: 10. The CDR3 runs 18 residues. Germline V CDR1 and CDR2: LGHDT, YNNKEL (reference sequence).